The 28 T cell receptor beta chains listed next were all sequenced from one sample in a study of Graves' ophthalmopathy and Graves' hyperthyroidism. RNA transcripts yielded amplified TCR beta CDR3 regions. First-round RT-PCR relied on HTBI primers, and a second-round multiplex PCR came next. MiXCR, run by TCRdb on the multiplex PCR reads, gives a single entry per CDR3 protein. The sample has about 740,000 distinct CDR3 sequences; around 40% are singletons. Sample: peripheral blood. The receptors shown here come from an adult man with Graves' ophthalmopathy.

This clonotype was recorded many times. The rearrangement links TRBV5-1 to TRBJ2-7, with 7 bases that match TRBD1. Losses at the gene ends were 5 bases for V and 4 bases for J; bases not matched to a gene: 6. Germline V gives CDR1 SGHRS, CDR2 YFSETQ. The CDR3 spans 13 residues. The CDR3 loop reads CASSRDREYEQYF. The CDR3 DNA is TGCGCCAGCAGTCGCGACAGGGAGTACGAGCAGTACTTC.

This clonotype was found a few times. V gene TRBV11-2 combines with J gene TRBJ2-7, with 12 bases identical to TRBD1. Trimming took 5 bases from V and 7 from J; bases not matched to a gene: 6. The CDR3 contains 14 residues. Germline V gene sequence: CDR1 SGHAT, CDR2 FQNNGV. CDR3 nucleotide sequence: TGTGCCAGCAGCATGGGACAGGGGGCATGGGAGCAGTACTTC. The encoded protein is CASSMGQGAWEQYF. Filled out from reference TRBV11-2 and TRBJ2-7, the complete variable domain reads EAGVAQSPRYKIIEKRQSVAFWCNPISGHATLYWYQQILGQGPKLLIQFQNNGVVDDSQLPKDRFSAERLKGVDSTLKIQPAKLEDSAVYLCASSMGQGAWEQYFGPGTRLTVT.

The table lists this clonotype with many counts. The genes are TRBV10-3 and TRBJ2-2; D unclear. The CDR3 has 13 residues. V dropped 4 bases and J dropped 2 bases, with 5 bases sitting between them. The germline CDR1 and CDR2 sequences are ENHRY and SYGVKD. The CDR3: CAISASNTGELFF. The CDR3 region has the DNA TGTGCCATCAGTGCATCAAACACCGGGGAGCTGTTTTTT.

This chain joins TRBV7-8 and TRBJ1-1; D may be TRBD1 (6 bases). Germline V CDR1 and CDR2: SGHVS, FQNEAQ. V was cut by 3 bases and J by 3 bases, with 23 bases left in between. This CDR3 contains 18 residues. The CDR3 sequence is CASSLDPLMTGADTEAFF. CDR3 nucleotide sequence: TGTGCCAGCAGCTTGGATCCCTTGATGACAGGAGCTGACACTGAAGCTTTCTTT.

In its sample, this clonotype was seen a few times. CDR3 bases: TGTGCCAGCAGCCCAGGGGGCGGCTACTACGAGCAGTACTTC. Translation gives CASSPGGGYYEQYF. This chain links TRBV7-3 with TRBJ2-7, with TRBD1 matching 8 bases. Trimming cost V 5 bases and J 3 bases; bases outside gene matches: 6. The germline CDR1 and CDR2 sequences are SGHTA and FQGTGA. The CDR3 is made up of 14 amino acids. The full variable domain, with the rest looked up from reference TRBV7-3 and TRBJ2-7, is GAGVSQTPSNKVTEKGKYVELRCDPISGHTALYWYRQSLGQGPEFLIYFQGTGAADDSGLPNDRFFAVRPEGSVSTLKIQRTERGDSAVYLCASSPGGGYYEQYFGPGTRLTVT.

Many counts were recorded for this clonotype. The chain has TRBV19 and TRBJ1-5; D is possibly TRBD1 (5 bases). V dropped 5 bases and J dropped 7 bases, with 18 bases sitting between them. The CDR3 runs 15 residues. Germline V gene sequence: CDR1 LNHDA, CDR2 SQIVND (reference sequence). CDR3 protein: CASSPGTTARQPQHF. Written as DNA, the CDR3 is TGTGCCAGTAGTCCCGGGACGACCGCTAGGCAGCCCCAGCATTTT.

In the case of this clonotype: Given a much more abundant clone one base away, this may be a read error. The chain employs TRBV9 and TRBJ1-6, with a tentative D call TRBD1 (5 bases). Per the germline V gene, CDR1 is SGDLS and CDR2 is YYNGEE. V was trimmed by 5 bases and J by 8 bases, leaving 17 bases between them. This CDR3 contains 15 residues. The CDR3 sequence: CASSMADSLYSPLHF. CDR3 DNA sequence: TGTGCCAGCAGTATGGCCGACAGTCTCTATTCACCCCTCCACTTT.

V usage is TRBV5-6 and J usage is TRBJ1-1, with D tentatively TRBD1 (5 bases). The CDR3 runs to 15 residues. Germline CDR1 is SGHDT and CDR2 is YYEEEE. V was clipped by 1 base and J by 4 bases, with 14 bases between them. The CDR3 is CASSLYMGRVTEAFF. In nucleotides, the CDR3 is TGTGCCAGCAGCTTGTATATGGGGCGCGTCACTGAAGCTTTCTTT.

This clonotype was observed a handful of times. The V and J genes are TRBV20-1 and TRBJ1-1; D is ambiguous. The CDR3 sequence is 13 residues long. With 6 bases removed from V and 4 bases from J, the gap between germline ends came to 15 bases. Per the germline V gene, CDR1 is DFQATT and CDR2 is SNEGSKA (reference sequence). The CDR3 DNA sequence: TGCAGTGCCCCCGAGGATTGGGGCACTGAAGCTTTCTTT. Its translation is CSAPEDWGTEAFF.

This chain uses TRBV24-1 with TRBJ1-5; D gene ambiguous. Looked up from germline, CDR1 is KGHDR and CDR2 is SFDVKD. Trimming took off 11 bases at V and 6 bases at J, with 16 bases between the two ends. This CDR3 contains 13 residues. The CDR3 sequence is CASSPRLPQPQHF. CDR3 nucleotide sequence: TGTGCCAGTAGTCCCCGCCTCCCTCAGCCCCAGCATTTT.

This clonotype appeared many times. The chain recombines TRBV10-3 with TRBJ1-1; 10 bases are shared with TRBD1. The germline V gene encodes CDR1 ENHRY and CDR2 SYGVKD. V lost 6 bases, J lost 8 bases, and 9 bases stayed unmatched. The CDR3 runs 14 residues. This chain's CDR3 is CAIRGGQGVGEAFF. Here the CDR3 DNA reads TGTGCCATCAGGGGTGGACAGGGGGTAGGGGAAGCTTTCTTT.

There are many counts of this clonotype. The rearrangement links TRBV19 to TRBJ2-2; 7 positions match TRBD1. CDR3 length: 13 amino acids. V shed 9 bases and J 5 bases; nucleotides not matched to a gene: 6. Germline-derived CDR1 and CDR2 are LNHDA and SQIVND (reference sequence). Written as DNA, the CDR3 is TGTGCCAGCAGCCCGACAGGGACCGGGGAGCTGTTTTTT. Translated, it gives CASSPTGTGELFF.

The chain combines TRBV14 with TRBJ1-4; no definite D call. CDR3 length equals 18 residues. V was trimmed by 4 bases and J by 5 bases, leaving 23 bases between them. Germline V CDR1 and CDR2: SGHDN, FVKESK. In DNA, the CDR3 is TGTGCCAGCAGCCCAAAAGAGACACCCGACCAACTAAATGAAAAACTGTTTTTT. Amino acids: CASSPKETPDQLNEKLFF.

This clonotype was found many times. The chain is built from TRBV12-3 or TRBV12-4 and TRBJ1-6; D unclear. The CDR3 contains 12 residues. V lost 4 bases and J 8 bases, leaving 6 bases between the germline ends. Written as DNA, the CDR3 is TGTGCCAGCAGTTGGGGATATTCACCCCTCCACTTT. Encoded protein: CASSWGYSPLHF.

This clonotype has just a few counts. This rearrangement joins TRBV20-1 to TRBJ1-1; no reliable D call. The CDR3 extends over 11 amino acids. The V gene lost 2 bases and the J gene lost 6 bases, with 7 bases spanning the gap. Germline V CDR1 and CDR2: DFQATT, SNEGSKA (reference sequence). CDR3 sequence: CSARFHAEAFF. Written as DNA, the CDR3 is TGCAGTGCTAGATTTCACGCTGAAGCTTTCTTT.

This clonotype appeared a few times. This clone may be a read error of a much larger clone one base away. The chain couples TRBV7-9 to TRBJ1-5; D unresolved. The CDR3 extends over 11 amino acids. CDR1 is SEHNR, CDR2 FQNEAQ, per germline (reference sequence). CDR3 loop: CTSSLHQPQHF. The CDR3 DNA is TGTACCAGCAGCTTACATCAGCCCCAGCATTTT.

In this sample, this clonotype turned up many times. DNA for the CDR3: TGTGCCAGCAGCGGTGGCGTGGCGGGGGGAGAGACCCAGTACTTC. The encoded protein is CASSGGVAGGETQYF. The chain carries TRBV9 and TRBJ2-5, with 8 bases matching TRBD2. Germline V gene lookup returns CDR1 SGDLS and CDR2 YYNGEE. J lost 4 bases, V lost 3 bases, and 8 bases had no gene match. This CDR3 has 15 residues.

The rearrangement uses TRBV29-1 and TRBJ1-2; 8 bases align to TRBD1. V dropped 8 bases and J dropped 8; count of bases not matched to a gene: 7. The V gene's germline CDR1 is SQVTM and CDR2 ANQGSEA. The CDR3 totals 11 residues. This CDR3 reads CSQGQGEGYTF. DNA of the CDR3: TGCAGCCAAGGACAGGGAGAGGGCTACACCTTC.

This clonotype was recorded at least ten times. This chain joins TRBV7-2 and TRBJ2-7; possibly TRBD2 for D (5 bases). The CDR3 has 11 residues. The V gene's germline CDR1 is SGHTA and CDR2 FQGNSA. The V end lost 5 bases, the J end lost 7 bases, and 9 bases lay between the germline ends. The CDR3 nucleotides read TGTGCCAGCAGCCCAGACTATGAGCAGTACTTC. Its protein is CASSPDYEQYF.

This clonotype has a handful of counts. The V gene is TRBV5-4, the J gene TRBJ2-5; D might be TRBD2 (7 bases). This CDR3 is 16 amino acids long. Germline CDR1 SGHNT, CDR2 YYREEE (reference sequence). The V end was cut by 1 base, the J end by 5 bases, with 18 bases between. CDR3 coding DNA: TGTGCCAGCAGCTTGTCTGGCGGGGGCGGTCACGAGACCCAGTACTTC. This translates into CASSLSGGGGHETQYF.

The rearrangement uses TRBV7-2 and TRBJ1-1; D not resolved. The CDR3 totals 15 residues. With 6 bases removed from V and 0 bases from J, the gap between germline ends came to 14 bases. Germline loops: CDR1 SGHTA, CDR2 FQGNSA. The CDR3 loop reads CASSPQVVMNTEAFF. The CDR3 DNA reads TGTGCCAGCAGTCCCCAGGTTGTCATGAACACTGAAGCTTTCTTT.

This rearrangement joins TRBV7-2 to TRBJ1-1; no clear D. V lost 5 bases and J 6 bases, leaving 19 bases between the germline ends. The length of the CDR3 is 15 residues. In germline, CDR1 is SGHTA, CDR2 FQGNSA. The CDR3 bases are TGTGCCAGCAGCCATGGAGGCAGTAGAGGGTCTGAAGCTTTCTTT. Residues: CASSHGGSRGSEAFF.

CDR3 sequence (DNA): TGTGCCAGCAGCTCCAGCGTCGGACAGAGCGCCTACGAGCAGTACTTC. Translating gives CASSSSVGQSAYEQYF. The V gene is TRBV7-6, the J gene TRBJ2-7, with TRBD1 as a possible D gene (6 bases). Between the trimmed V and J ends, which lost 4 bases and 2 bases, there was a span of 18 bases. Germline V lookup: CDR1 SGHVS, CDR2 FNYEAQ. The CDR3 is 16 residues long.

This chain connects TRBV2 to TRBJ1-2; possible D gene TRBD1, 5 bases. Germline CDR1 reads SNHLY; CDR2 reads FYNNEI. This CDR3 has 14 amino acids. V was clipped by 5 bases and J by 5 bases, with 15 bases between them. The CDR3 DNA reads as TGTGCCAGCAGTAAAAGGACAAATTTTTATGGCTACACCTTC. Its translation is CASSKRTNFYGYTF.

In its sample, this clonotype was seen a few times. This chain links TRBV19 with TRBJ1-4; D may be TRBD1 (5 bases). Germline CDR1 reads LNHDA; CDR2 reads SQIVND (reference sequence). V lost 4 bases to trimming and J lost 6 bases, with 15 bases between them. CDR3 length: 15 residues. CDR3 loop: CASSKAQGAYEKLFF. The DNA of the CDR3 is TGTGCCAGTAGTAAGGCCCAAGGGGCTTATGAAAAACTGTTTTTT. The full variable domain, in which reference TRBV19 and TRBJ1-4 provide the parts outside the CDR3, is DGGITQSPKYLFRKEGQNVTLSCEQNLNHDAMYWYRQDPGQGLRLIYYSQIVNDFQKGDIAEGYSVSREKKESFPLTVTSAQKNPTAFYLCASSKAQGAYEKLFFGSGTQLSVL.

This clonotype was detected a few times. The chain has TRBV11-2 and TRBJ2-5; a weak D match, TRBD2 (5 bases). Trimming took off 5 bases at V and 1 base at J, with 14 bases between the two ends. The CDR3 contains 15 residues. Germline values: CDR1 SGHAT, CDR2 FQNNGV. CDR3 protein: CASSPVGRGQETQYF. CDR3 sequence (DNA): TGTGCCAGCAGCCCAGTAGGACGGGGCCAAGAGACCCAGTACTTC.

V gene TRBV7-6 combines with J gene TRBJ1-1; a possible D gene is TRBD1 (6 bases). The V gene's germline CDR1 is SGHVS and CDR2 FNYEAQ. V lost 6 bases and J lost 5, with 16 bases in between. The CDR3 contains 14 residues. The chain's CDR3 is CASSSQRGATEAFF. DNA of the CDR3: TGTGCCAGCAGTTCTCAACGGGGGGCGACTGAAGCTTTCTTT.

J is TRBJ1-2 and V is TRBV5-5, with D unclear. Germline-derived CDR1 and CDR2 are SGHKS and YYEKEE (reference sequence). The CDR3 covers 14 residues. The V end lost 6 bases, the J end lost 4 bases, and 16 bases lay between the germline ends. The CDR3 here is CASTLLELGYGYTF. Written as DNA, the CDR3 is TGTGCCAGCACCCTTCTGGAACTTGGCTATGGCTACACCTTC.